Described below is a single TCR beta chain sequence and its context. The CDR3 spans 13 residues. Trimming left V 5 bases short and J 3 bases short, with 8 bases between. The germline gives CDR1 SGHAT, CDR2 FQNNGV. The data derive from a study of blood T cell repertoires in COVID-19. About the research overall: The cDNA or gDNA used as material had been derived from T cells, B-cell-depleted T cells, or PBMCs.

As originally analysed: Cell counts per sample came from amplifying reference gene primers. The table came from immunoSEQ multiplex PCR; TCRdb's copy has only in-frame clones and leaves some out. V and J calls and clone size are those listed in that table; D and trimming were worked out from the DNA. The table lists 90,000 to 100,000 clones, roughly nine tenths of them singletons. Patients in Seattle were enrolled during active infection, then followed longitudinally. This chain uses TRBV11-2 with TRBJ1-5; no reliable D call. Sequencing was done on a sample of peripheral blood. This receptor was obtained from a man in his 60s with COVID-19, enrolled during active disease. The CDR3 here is CASSPGVNQPQHF. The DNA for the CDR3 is TGTGCCAGCAGCCCGGGAGTCAATCAGCCCCAGCATTTT.